This T cell receptor beta chain originates from a study of identical twins. The CDR3 has 14 amino acids. V lost 3 bases, J lost 12 bases, and 10 bases stayed unmatched. CDR1 is MDHEN, CDR2 SYDVKM, per germline. This clonotype was observed a few times. The cDNA had a unique molecular identifier and a template-switch universal primer site. One entry per CDR3 protein results from TCRdb running MiXCR on the 5' RACE reads. The table includes 1,800,000 or so distinct CDR3 sequences, under 35% detected once. No donor was unhealthy or non-Caucasian. What was sequenced was cord blood. This rearrangement joins TRBV28 to TRBJ2-3; 9 bases are shared with TRBD2. The TCR originated in a newborn girl in good health. CDR3 nucleotide sequence: TGTGCCAGCAGTTTGGCGGGAGGGGCCCCGCGTCAGTATTTT. Protein sequence: CASSLAGGAPRQYF.